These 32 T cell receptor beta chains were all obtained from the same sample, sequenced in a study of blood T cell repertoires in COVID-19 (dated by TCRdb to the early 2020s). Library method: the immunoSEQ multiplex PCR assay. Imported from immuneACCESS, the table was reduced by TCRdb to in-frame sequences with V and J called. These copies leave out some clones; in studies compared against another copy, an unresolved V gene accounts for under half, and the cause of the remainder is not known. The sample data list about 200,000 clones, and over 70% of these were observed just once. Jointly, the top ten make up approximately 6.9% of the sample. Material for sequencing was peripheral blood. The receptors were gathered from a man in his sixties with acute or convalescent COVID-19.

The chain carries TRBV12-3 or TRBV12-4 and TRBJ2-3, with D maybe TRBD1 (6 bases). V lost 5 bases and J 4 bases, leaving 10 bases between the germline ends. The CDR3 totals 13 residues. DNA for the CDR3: TGTGCCAGCAGTCCACAGGGAGCAGATACGCAGTATTTT. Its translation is CASSPQGADTQYF.

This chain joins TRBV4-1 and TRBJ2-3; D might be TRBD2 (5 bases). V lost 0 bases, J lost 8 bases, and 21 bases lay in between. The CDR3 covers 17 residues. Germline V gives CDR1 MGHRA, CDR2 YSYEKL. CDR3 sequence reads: CASSQDDRPGKWSTQYF. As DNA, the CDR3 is TGCGCCAGCAGCCAAGATGATAGACCGGGAAAGTGGTCTACGCAGTATTTT.

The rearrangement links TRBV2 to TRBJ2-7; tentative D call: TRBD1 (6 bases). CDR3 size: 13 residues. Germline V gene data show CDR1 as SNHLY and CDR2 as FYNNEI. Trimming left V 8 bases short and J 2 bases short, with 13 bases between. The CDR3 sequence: CASQTGFTYEQYF. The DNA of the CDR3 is TGTGCCAGCCAAACAGGGTTTACCTACGAGCAGTACTTC.

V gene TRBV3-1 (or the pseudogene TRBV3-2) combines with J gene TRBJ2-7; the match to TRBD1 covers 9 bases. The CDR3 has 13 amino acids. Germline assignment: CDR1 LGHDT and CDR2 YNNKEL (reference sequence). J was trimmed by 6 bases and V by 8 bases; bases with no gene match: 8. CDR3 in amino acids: CASGPGQGSEQYF. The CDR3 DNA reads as TGTGCCAGCGGGCCGGGACAGGGAAGCGAGCAGTACTTC.

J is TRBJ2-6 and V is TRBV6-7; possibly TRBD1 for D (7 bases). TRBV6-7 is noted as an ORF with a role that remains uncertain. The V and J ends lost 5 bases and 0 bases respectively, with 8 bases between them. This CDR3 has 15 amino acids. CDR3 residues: CASSQGGSGANVLTF. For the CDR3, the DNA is TGTGCCAGCAGTCAGGGGGGCTCTGGGGCCAACGTCCTGACTTTC.

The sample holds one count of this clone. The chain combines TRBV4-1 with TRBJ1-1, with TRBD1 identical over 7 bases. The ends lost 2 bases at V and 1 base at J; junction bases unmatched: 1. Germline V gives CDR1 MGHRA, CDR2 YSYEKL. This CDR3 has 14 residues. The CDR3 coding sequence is TGCGCCAGCAGCCAACAGGGGGGGAACACTGAAGCTTTCTTT. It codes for CASSQQGGNTEAFF.

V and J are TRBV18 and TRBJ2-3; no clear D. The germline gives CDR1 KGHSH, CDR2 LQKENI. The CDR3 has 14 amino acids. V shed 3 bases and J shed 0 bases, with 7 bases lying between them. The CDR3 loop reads CASSPRRSTDTQYF. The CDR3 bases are TGTGCCAGCTCACCGCGGCGGAGCACAGATACGCAGTATTTT.

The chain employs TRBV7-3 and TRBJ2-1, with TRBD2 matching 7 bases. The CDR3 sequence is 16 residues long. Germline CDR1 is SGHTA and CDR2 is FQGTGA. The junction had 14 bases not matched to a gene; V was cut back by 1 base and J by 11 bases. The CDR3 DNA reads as TGTGCCAGCAGCTTAAGAGGAAGGGACTACCGAATGAAGCAGTTCTTC. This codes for CASSLRGRDYRMKQFF.

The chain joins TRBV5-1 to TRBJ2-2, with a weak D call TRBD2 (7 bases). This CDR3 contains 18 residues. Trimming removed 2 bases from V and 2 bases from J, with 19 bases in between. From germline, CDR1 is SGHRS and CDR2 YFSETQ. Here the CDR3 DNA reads TGCGCCAGCAGCTTCTCCCCTCGGGGGGCCGTTAACACCGGGGAGCTGTTTTTT. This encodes CASSFSPRGAVNTGELFF.

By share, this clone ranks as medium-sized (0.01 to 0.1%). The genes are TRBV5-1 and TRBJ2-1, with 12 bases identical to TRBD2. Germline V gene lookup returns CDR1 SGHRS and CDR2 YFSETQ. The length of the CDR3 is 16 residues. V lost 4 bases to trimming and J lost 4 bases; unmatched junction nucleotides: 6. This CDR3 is CASSPQTSGGYNEQFF. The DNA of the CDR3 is TGCGCCAGCAGCCCCCAGACTAGCGGGGGATACAATGAGCAGTTCTTC.

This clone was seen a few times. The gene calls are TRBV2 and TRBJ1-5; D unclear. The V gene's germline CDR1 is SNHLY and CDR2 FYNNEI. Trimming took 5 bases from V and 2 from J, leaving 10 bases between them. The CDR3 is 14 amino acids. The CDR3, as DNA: TGTGCCAGCAGTAGATCAGCGGGCAATCAGCCCCAGCATTTT. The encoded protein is CASSRSAGNQPQHF.

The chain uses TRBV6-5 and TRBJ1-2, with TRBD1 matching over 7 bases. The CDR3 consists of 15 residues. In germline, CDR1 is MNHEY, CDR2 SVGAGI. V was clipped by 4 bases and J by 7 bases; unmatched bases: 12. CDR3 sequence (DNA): TGTGCCAGCAGTTCCACCGGGACAGCGGTTGGTGGCTACACCTTC. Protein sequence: CASSSTGTAVGGYTF.

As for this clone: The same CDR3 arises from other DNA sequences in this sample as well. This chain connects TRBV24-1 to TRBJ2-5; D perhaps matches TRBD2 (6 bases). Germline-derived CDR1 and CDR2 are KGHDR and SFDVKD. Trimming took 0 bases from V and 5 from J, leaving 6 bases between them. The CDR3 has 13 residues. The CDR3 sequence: CATSDLRGETQYF. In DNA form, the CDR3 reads TGTGCCACCAGTGATTTGCGGGGGGAGACCCAGTACTTC.

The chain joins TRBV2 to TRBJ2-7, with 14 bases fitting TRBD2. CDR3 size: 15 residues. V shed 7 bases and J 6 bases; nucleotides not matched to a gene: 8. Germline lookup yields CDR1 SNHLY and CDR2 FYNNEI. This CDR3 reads CASKPGLAGEGEQYF. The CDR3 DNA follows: TGTGCCAGCAAGCCGGGACTAGCGGGAGAAGGCGAGCAGTACTTC. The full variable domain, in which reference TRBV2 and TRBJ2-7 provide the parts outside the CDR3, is EPEVTQTPSHQVTQMGQEVILRCVPISNHLYFYWYRQILGQKVEFLVSFYNNEISEKSEIFDDQFSVERPDGSNFTLKIRSTKLEDSAMYFCASKPGLAGEGEQYFGPGTRLTVT.

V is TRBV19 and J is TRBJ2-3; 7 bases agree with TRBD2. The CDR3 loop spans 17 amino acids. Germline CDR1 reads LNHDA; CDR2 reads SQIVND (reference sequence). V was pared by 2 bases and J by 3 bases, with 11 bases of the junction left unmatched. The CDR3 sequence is CASSITLFAGVTDTQYF. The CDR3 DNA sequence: TGTGCCAGTAGTATAACCCTCTTTGCGGGGGTGACAGATACGCAGTATTTT.

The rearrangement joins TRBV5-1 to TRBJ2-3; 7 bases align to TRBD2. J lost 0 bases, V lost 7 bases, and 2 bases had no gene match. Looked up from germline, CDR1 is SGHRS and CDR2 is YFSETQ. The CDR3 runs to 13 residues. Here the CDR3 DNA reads TGCGCCAGCGGGAGGGCGAGCACAGATACGCAGTATTTT. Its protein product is CASGRASTDTQYF.

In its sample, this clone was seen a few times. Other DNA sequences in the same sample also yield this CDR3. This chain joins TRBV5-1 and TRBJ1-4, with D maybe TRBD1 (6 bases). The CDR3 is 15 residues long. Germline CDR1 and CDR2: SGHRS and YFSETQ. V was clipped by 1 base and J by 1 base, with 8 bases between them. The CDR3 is CASSLQGGTNEKLFF. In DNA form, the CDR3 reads TGCGCCAGCAGCTTGCAAGGGGGAACTAATGAAAAACTGTTTTTT.

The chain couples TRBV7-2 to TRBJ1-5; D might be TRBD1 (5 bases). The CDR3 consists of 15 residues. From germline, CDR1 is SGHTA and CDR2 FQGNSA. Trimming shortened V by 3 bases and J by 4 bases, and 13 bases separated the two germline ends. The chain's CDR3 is CASSFLTGRNQPQHF. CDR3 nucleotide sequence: TGTGCCAGCAGCTTTTTAACAGGACGTAATCAGCCCCAGCATTTT.

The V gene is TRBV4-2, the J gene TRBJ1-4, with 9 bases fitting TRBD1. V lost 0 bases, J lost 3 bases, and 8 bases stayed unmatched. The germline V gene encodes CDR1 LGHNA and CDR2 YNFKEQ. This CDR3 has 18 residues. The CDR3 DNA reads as TGTGCCAGCAGCCAAGATGGGACAGGGAGAGGCGCTAATGAAAAACTGTTTTTT. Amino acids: CASSQDGTGRGANEKLFF.

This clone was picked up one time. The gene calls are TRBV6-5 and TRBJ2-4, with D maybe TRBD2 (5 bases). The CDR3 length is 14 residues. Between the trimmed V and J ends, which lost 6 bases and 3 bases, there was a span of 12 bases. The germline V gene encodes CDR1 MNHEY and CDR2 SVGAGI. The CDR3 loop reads CASRTTRDKNIQYF. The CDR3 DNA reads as TGTGCCAGCAGAACCACCCGGGACAAAAACATTCAGTACTTC.

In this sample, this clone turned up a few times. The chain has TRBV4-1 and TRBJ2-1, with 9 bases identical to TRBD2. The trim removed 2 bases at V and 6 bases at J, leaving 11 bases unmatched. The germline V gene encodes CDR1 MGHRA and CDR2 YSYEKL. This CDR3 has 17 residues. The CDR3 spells CASSQPPGTSPINEQFF. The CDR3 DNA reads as TGCGCCAGCAGCCAACCCCCCGGGACTAGCCCCATCAATGAGCAGTTCTTC.

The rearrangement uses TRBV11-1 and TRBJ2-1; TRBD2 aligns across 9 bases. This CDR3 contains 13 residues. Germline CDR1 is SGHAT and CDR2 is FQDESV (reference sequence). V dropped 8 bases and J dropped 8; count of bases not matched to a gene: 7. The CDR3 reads CASGEGLADEQFF. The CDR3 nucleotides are TGTGCCAGCGGGGAGGGACTAGCTGATGAGCAGTTCTTC.

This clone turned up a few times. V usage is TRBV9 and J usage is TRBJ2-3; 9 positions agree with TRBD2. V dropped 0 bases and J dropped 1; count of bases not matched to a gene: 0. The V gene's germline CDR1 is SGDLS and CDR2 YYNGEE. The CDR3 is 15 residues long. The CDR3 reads CASSVGTSGTDTQYF. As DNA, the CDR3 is TGTGCCAGCAGCGTAGGGACTAGCGGCACAGATACGCAGTATTTT.

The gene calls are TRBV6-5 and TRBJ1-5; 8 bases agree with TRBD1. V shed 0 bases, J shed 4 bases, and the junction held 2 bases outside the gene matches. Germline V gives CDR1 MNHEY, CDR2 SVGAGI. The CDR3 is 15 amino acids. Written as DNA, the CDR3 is TGTGCCAGCAGTTACTCTTACAGGGGGAATCAGCCCCAGCATTTT. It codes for CASSYSYRGNQPQHF.

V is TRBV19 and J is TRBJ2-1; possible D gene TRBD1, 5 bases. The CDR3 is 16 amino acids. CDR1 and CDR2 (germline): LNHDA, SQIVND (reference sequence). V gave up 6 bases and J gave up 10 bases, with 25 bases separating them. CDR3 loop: CASRSPLTANNDEQFF. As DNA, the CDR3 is TGTGCCAGTAGATCCCCGTTGACAGCCAACAATGACGAGCAGTTCTTC.

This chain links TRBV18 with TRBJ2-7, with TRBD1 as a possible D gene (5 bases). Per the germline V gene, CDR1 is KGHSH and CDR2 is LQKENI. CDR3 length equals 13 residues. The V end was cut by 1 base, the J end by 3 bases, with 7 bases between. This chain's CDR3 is CASSPQQVYEQYF. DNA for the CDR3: TGTGCCAGCTCACCACAACAGGTCTACGAGCAGTACTTC.

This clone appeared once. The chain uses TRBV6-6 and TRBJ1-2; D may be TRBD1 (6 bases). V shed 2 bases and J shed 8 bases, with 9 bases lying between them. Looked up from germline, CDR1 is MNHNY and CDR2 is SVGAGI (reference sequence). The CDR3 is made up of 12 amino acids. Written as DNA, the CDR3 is TGTGCCAGCAGTTACGAGGGGGAAGGCTACACCTTC. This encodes CASSYEGEGYTF.

The CDR3 region is CASRVMHSGNTIYF. The CDR3 coding sequence is TGTGCCAGTCGGGTTATGCACTCTGGAAACACCATATATTTT. The chain is built from TRBV19 and TRBJ1-3; the D is unclear. The CDR3 consists of 14 residues. Germline V CDR1 and CDR2: LNHDA, SQIVND (reference sequence). Trimming took off 8 bases at V and 0 bases at J, with 11 bases between the two ends.

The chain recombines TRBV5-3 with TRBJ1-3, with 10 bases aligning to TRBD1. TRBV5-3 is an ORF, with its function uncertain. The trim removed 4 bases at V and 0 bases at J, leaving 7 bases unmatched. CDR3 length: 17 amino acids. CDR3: CARSPSRDRGSGNTIYF. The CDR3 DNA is TGTGCCAGAAGCCCGTCCCGGGACAGGGGCTCTGGAAACACCATATATTTT.

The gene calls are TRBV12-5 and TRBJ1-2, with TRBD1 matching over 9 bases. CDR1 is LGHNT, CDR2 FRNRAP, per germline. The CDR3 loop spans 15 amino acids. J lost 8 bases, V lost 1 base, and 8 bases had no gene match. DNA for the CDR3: TGTGCTAGTGGTTTGGCATACAGGGGGCCGGCGGGCTACACCTTC. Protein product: CASGLAYRGPAGYTF.

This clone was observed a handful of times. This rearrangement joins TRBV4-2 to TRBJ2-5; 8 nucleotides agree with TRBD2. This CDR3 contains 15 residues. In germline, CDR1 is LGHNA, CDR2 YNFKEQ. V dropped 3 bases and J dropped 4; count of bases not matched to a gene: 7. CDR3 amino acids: CASSQDRTSRETQYF. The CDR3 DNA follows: TGTGCCAGCAGCCAGGATAGGACTAGCCGAGAGACCCAGTACTTC.

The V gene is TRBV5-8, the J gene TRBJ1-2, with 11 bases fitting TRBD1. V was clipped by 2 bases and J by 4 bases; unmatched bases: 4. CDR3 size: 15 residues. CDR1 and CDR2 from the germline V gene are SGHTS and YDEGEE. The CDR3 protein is CASSLSGQGAYGYTF. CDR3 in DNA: TGTGCCAGCAGCTTATCCGGACAGGGGGCCTATGGCTACACCTTC.